The clone carrying this T cell receptor beta chain was observed a few times. This record comes from a study of blood T cell repertoires in COVID-19. At the level of the study: Nucleic acid was either cDNA or gDNA, and it came from T cells, B-cell-depleted T cells, or PBMCs.

Germline CDR1 is SGHAT and CDR2 is FQNNGV. The CDR3 contains 15 residues. Trimming pared 1 base from V and 1 base from J, leaving 9 bases between. Original analysis: Reference gene primer amplification gave estimated nucleated cell counts. The repertoire was sequenced with immunoSEQ multiplex PCR; TCRdb's copy has only in-frame clones and lacks some. The DNA gave D and trimming, while V, J and clone size come from that table. Here the sample spans over 40,000 clones, roughly 90% being singletons. The clonotype was recovered from an older man with acute or convalescent COVID-19. The specimen was peripheral blood. The J gene is TRBJ2-3, the V gene TRBV11-2; perhaps TRBD2 as D (5 bases). CDR3 bases: TGTGCCAGCAGCTTAGCGGGGATGCGCACAGATACGCAGTATTTT. Translated: CASSLAGMRTDTQYF.